What follows are 4 T cell receptor beta chains derived from one specimen sequenced in a study of blood T cell repertoires in COVID-19. Clones were sequenced by immunoSEQ multiplex PCR, and TCRdb holds only the in-frame ones, with some missing. The data show approximately 81,000 clones, roughly four fifths seen once. Sequenced: peripheral blood. The receptors shown here come from a human donor in a cohort sampled during active COVID-19.

This clone was counted only a few times. CDR3 DNA: TGCGCCAGCAGACAAAGTCACAGGGGGCCCGGGGAGCTGTTTTTT. It codes for CASRQSHRGPGELFF. V usage is TRBV4-1 and J usage is TRBJ2-2; 9 bases map to TRBD1. With V trimmed by 6 bases and J by 6 bases, 8 bases remained unmatched. The CDR3 loop spans 15 amino acids. From germline, CDR1 is MGHRA and CDR2 YSYEKL.

The chain is built from TRBV7-9 and TRBJ2-6; D perhaps matches TRBD1 (5 bases). The CDR3 has 17 amino acids. Trimming cost V 8 bases and J 2 bases, with 19 bases left between them. Germline CDR1 SEHNR, CDR2 FQNEAQ (reference sequence). The CDR3 DNA sequence: TGTGCCAGCTTACCCAGGGTTCCGGGTACTGGGGCCAACGTCCTGACTTTC. Translating gives CASLPRVPGTGANVLTF.

This clone has only a few counts. J is TRBJ2-1 and V is TRBV7-3; D is ambiguous. The CDR3 extends over 12 amino acids. With 4 bases removed from V and 6 bases from J, the gap between germline ends came to 7 bases. Germline loops: CDR1 SGHTA, CDR2 FQGTGA. The CDR3 DNA sequence: TGTGCCAGCAGCTCCTACGGCAATGAGCAGTTCTTC. It yields the protein CASSSYGNEQFF. Using reference TRBV7-3 and TRBJ2-1 for the parts outside the CDR3, the full variable domain is GAGVSQTPSNKVTEKGKYVELRCDPISGHTALYWYRQSLGQGPEFLIYFQGTGAADDSGLPNDRFFAVRPEGSVSTLKIQRTERGDSAVYLCASSSYGNEQFFGPGTRLTVL.

J is TRBJ2-2 and V is TRBV7-6; D possibly corresponds to TRBD2 (5 bases). The ends were cut back, 0 bases at V and 0 bases at J, with 5 bases in the middle. The CDR3 covers 15 residues. Germline V CDR1 and CDR2: SGHVS, FNYEAQ. The CDR3 is CASSLAGTNTGELFF. The CDR3 DNA reads as TGTGCCAGCAGCTTAGCCGGGACGAACACCGGGGAGCTGTTTTTT.